One T cell receptor beta chain is described in this entry. Its antigen is unknown. The sample is drawn from a study of cytomegalovirus exposure and HLA in healthy donors. Study outcomes and limitations: Researchers counted 164 TCR beta chains as cytomegalovirus-associated.

PCR employed 60 Vbeta and 13 Jbeta primers. Sequencing was performed with immunoSEQ multiplex PCR; in TCRdb, only in-frame clones are kept and a portion is missing. Of about 140,000 clones detected, roughly 75% appear once; the ten largest clones hold roughly 2.2%. CDR3 length: 15 amino acids. Trimming removed 2 bases from V and 3 bases from J, with 8 bases in between. Looked up from germline, CDR1 is LNHDA and CDR2 is SQIVND (reference sequence). The specimen was PBMCs. The rearrangement joins TRBV19 to TRBJ2-6; D may be TRBD2 (6 bases). The sequence was obtained from a young man in good health and CMV-seronegative. CDR3 nucleotide sequence: TGTGCCAGTAGTATACAGGGAGGTGGGGCCAACGTCCTGACTTTC. Protein: CASSIQGGGANVLTF.